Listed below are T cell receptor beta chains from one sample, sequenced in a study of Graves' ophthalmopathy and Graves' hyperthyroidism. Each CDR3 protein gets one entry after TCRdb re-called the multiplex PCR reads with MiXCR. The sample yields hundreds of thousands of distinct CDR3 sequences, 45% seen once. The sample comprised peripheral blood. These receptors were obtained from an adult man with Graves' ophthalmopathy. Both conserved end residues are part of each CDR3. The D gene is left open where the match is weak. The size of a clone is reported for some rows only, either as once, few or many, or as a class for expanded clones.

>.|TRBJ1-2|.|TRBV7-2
TGTGCCAGCAGCCTCTCCCTAGGGGGGACTAACTATGGCTACACCTTC
CASSLSLGGTNYGYTF
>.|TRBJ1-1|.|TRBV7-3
TGTGCTAGAGATTTCAGGGTCCCTGAAGCTTTCTTT
CARDFRVPEAFF
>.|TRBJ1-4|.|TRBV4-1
TGCGCCAGCAGCCAGACTTCACAGGGAACTAATGAAAAACTGTTTTTT
CASSQTSQGTNEKLFF
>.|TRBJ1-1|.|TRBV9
TGTGCCAGCAGCCCCCTTGCGTGGACTGAAGCTTTCTTT
CASSPLAWTEAFF
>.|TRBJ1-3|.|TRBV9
TGTGCCAGCAGCCCCCCGTTTGGGGACACCATATATTTT
CASSPPFGDTIYF
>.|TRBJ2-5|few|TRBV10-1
TGCGCCAGCAAGGCCTCAGAGCAAGAGACCCAGTACTTC
CASKASEQETQYF
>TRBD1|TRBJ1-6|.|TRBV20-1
TGCAGTGTCACAGGGACAGGGGGAAATAATTCACCCCTCCACTTT
CSVTGTGGNNSPLHF
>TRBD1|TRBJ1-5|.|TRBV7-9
TGTGCCAGCAGCTTATCGACAGGGCCTAATCAGCCCCAGCATTTT
CASSLSTGPNQPQHF
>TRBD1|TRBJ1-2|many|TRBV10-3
TGTGCCACTAGGGACAGCAACTATGGCTACACCTTC
CATRDSNYGYTF
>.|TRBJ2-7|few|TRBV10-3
TGTGCCATCAGTGAGGAGGGTTGGGCCTACGAGCAGTACTTC
CAISEEGWAYEQYF
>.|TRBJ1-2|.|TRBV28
TGTGCCAGCAGGCCTCACCCCGGGACGGGGCACTATGGCTACACCTTC
CASRPHPGTGHYGYTF
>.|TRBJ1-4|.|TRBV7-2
TGTGCCAGCAGCCGAGTAGAGTCTAATGAAAAACTGTTTTTT
CASSRVESNEKLFF
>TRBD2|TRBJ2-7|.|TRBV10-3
TGTGCCATCAGTGAACGGGGGACTAGCGGCTCCTACGAGCAGTACTTC
CAISERGTSGSYEQYF
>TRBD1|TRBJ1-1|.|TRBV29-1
TGCAGCGTTGACGAGACAGGGACTGAAGCTTTCTTT
CSVDETGTEAFF
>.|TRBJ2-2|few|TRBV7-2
TGTGCCAGCAGCTTATCCGCCCTAAGAGGGGGTACCGGGGAGCTGTTTTTT
CASSLSALRGGTGELFF
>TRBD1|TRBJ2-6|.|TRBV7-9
TGTGCCAGCAGCTGGATCGGACAGGTTAACTCTGGGGCCAACGTCCTGACTTTC
CASSWIGQVNSGANVLTF
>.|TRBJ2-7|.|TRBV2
TGTGCCAGCAGTCGGAGGGCGCCCACCTACGAGCAGTACTTC
CASSRRAPTYEQYF
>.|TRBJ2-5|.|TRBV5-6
TGTGCCAGCAGCTTATCGTACCAAGAGACCCAGTACTTC
CASSLSYQETQYF
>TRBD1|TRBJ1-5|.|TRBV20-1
TGCAGTGCTAGAGGACAGGGGAGCAATCAGCCCCAGCATTTT
CSARGQGSNQPQHF
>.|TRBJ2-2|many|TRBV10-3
TGTGCCATCAGTTACACCTCGAACACCGGGGAGCTGTTTTTT
CAISYTSNTGELFF
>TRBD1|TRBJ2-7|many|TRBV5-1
TGCGCCAGCAGCTTGGATCCGGGACAGGGCTACGAGCAGTACTTC
CASSLDPGQGYEQYF
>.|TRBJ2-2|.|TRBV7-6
TGTGCCAGCAGCTTAGTTGTAGCGGAGAACACCGGGGAGCTGTTTTTT
CASSLVVAENTGELFF
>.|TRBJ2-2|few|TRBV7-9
TGTGCCAGCAGCTTATTCACCAGGGCCACCGGGGAGCTGTTTTTT
CASSLFTRATGELFF
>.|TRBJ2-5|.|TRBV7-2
TGTGCCAGCAGCTTAAGAGCAATTGAGGAGACCCAGTACTTC
CASSLRAIEETQYF
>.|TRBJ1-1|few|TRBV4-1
TGCGCCAGCAGCCCGCCCTCTCGGACCATCGGGGCTTTCTTT
CASSPPSRTIGAFF
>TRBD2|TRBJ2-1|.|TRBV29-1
TGCAGCGTTTTGACTAGCGATCGCCTTACGAATGAGCAGTTCTTC
CSVLTSDRLTNEQFF
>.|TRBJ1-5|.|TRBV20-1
TGCAGTGCTAGAGTCGGGGGACAAAATAGCAATCAGCCCCAGCATTTT
CSARVGGQNSNQPQHF
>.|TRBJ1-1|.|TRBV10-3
TGTGCCAGCAGCAAACTCAGTGGCGGGGACACTGAAGCTTTCTTT
CASSKLSGGDTEAFF
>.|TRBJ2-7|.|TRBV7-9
TGTGCCAGCAGCTTAGTTTCCGGGACTGACTCCTACGAGCAGTACTTC
CASSLVSGTDSYEQYF
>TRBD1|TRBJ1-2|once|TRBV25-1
TGTGCCAGCAGGATGACAGGGGGCGTCCCCGGCTACACCTTC
CASRMTGGVPGYTF
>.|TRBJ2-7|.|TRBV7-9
TGTGCCAGCAGCTTTAGTAGTGGTGGCGGCTCCTACGAGCAGTACTTC
CASSFSSGGGSYEQYF
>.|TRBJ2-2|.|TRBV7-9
TGTGCCAGCAGCTACAGGGCCGACACCGGGGAGCTGTTTTTT
CASSYRADTGELFF
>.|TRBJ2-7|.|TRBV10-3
TGTGCCATCAGTCCAGGAGGGCTCTTTCAGGAGTACTTC
CAISPGGLFQEYF
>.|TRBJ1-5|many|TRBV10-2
TGCGCCAGCCAAGGGAGGCTCGTAGGCAATCAGCCCCAGCATTTT
CASQGRLVGNQPQHF
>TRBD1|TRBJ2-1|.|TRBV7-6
TGTGCCAGCAGCCTCCTGGGACAGGGGTTTAATGAGCAGTTCTTC
CASSLLGQGFNEQFF
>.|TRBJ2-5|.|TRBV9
TGTGCCAGCAGCGTAGATGGAGGGACAACCAAGTACTTC
CASSVDGGTTKYF
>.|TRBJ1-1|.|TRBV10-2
TGCGCCAGCAGTGAGACCGGGGATTCTGAAGCTTTCTTT
CASSETGDSEAFF
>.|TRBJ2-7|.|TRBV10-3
TGTGCCATCAGTGAGTCGGGGCAGTACTTC
CAISESGQYF
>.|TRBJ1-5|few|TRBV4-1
TGCGCCAGCAGTAGGTGGGGGGACGGTGGTCAGCCCCAGCATTTT
CASSRWGDGGQPQHF
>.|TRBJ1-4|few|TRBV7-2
TGTGCCAGCAGCTTAGGCCCCAGGGATGAAAAACTGTTTTTT
CASSLGPRDEKLFF
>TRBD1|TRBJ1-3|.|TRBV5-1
TGCGCCAGCAGTTTGGGGACAGGGACTGGAAACACCATATATTTT
CASSLGTGTGNTIYF
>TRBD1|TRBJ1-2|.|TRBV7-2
TGTGCCAGCAGCTTGGCACAGGGGACTTACCATGGCTACACCTTC
CASSLAQGTYHGYTF
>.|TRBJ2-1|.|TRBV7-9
TGTGCCAGCAGCCGACGGGAGAATGAGCAGTTCTTC
CASSRRENEQFF
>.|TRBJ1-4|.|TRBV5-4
TGTGCCAGCAGCCAAGTAACAGGTAGCGCCCCCAATGAAAAACTGTTTTTT
CASSQVTGSAPNEKLFF
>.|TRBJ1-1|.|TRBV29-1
TGCAGCGTCCGTGGACAAGGACCGAACACTGAAGCTTTCTTT
CSVRGQGPNTEAFF
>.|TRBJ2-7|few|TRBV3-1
TGTGCCACCGAAGGACAGACCTACGAGCAGTACTTC
CATEGQTYEQYF
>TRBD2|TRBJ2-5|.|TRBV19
TGTGCCAGTAGTATGGGGACTAGCAGGGAGACCCAGTACTTC
CASSMGTSRETQYF
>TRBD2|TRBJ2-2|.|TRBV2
TGTGCCAGCAGCCTGAACGGGGGGGCCGCCGGGGAGCTGTTTTTT
CASSLNGGAAGELFF
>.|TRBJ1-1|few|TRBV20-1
TGCAGTGCTGGGGTACAGGGTATGAACACTGAAGCTTTCTTT
CSAGVQGMNTEAFF
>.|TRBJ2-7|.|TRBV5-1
TGCGCCAGCAGCTTGGGTCCCCTCAGGGGAGGCGGAAAGGGCGAGCAGTACTTC
CASSLGPLRGGGKGEQYF
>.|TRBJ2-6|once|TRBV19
TGTGCCAGTCGAGTGCCGAGCTCTGGGGCCAACGTCCTGACTTTC
CASRVPSSGANVLTF
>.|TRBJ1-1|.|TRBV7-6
TGTGCCAGCAGCTCCGTCTTCGGGGGAACTGAAGCTTTCTTT
CASSSVFGGTEAFF
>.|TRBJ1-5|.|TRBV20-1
TGCAGTGCTAGAGTCCCGGGACGGGGCAATCAGCCCCAGCATTTT
CSARVPGRGNQPQHF
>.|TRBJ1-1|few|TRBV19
TGTGCCAGTAGTAAACCCCGCCTGAACACTGAAGCTTTCTTT
CASSKPRLNTEAFF